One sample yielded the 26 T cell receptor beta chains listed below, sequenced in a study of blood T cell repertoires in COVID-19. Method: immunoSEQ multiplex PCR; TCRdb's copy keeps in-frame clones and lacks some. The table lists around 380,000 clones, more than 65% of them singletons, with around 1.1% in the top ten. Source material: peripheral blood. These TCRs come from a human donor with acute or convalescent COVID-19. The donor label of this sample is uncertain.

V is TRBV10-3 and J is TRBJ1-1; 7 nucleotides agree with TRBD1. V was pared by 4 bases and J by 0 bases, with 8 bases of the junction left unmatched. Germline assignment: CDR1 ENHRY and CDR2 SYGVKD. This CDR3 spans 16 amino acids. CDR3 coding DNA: TGTGCCATCAGTGCGAGGGTGGGACAGATGAACACTGAAGCTTTCTTT. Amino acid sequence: CAISARVGQMNTEAFF.

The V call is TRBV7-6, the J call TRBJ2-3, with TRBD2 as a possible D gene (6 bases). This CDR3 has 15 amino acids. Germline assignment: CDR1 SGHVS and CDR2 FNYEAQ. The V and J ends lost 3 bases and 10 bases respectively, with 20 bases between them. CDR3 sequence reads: CASSLGLSPGVPQYF. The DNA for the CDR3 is TGTGCCAGCAGCTTGGGACTTTCCCCGGGGGTGCCGCAGTATTTT.

The CDR3 sequence is CASSESLRYYGYTF. The CDR3 DNA sequence: TGTGCCAGCAGCGAGTCTCTGAGGTACTATGGCTACACCTTC. This chain links TRBV5-4 with TRBJ1-2; unclear D gene. CDR3 size: 14 residues. With 4 bases removed from V and 3 bases from J, the gap between germline ends came to 13 bases. Germline-derived CDR1 and CDR2 are SGHNT and YYREEE (reference sequence).

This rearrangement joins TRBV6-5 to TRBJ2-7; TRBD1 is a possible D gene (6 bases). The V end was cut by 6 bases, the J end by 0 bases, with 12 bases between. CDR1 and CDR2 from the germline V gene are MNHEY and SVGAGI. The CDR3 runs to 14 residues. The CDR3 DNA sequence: TGTGCCAGCAGCCGTGACAGGATCTCCTACGAGCAGTACTTC. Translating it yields CASSRDRISYEQYF.

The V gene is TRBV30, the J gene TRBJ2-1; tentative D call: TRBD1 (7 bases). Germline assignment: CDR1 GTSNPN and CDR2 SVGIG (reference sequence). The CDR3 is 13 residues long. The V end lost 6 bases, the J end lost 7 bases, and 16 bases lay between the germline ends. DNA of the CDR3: TGTGCCTGCCTCATTCCAGGGGGGAATGAGCAGTTCTTC. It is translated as CACLIPGGNEQFF. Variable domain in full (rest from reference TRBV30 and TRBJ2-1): SQTIHQWPATLVQPVGSPLSLECTVEGTSNPNLYWYRQAAGRGLQLLFYSVGIGQISSEVPQNLSASRPQDRQFILSSKKLLLSDSGFYLCACLIPGGNEQFFGPGTRLTVL.

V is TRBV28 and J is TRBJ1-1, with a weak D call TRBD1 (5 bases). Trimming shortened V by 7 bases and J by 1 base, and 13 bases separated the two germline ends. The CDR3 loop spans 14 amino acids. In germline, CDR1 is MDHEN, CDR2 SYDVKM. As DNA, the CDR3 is TGTGCCAGCAAGAACGGGGGGACGAACACTGAAGCTTTCTTT. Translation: CASKNGGTNTEAFF.

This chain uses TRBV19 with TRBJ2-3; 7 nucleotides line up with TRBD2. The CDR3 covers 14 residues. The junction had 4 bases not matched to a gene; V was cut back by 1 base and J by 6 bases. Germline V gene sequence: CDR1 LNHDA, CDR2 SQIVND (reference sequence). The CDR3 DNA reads TGTGCCAGTAGTATAGTGGGAGGGCTGGATACGCAGTATTTT. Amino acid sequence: CASSIVGGLDTQYF.

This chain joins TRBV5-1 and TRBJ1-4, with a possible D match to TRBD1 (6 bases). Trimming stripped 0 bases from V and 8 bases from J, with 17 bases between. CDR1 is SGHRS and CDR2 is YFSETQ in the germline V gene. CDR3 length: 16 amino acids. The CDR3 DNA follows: TGCGCCAGCAGCTTGGGGGGGTTACAGGGTGGAGAAAAACTGTTTTTT. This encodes CASSLGGLQGGEKLFF. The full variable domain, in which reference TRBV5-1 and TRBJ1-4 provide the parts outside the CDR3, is KAGVTQTPRYLIKTRGQQVTLSCSPISGHRSVSWYQQTPGQGLQFLFEYFSETQRNKGNFPGRFSGRQFSNSRSEMNVSTLELGDSALYLCASSLGGLQGGEKLFFGSGTQLSVL.

The CDR3: CASTKSGNMYNEQFF. The CDR3 nucleotides read TGCGCCAGCACAAAATCCGGGAACATGTACAATGAGCAGTTCTTC. The chain joins TRBV5-1 to TRBJ2-1, with D perhaps TRBD2 (5 bases). Germline loops: CDR1 SGHRS, CDR2 YFSETQ. CDR3 length: 15 amino acids. The V gene lost 6 bases and the J gene lost 4 bases, with 17 bases spanning the gap.

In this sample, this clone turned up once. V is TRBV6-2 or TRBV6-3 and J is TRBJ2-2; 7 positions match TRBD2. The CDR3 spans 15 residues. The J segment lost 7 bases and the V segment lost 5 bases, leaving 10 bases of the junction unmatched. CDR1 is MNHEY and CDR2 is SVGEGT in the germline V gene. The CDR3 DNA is TGTGCCAGCAGTCTTGACAATCCGGGGGGCGGGGAGCTGTTTTTT. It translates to CASSLDNPGGGELFF.

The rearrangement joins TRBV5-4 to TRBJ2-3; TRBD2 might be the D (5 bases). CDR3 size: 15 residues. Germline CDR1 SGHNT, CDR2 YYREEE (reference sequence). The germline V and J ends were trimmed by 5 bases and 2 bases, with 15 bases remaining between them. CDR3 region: CASRVGLANTDTQYF. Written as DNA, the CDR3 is TGTGCCAGCAGAGTTGGCCTAGCCAACACAGATACGCAGTATTTT.

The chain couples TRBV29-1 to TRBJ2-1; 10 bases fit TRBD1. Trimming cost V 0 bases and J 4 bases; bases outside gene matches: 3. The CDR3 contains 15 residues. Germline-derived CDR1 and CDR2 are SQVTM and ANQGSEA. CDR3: CSVEDRQGAYNEQFF. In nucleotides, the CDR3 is TGCAGCGTTGAAGATCGACAGGGGGCTTACAATGAGCAGTTCTTC.

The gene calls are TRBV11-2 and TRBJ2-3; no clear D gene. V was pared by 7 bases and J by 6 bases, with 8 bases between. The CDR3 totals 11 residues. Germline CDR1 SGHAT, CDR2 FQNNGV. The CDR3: CASTFGDTQYF. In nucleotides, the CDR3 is TGTGCCAGCACCTTCGGGGATACGCAGTATTTT.

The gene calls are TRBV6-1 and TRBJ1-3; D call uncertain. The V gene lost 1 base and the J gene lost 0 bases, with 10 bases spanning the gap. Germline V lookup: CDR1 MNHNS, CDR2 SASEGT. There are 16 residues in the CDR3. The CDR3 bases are TGTGCCAGCAGTGAAGAACGGAGAAGCTCTGGAAACACCATATATTTT. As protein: CASSEERRSSGNTIYF.

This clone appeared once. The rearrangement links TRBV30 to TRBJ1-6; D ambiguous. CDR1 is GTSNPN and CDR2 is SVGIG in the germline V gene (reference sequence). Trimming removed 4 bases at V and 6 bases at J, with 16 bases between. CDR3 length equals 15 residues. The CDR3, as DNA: TGTGCCTGGACCGGAGTTATAGCTGTTAATTCACCCCTCCACTTT. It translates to CAWTGVIAVNSPLHF.

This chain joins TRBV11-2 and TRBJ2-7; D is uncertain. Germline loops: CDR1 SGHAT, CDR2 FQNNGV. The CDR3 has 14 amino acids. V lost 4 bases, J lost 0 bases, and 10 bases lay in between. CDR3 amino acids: CASSSTLSSYEQYF. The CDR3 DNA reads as TGTGCCAGCAGCTCCACCCTGAGCTCCTACGAGCAGTACTTC.

The CDR3 DNA is TGTGCCAGCAGTTTATCTACAGGGGAAGCTTTCTTT. It translates to CASSLSTGEAFF. The rearrangement joins TRBV28 to TRBJ1-1; TRBD1 might be the D (6 bases). Germline CDR1 reads MDHEN; CDR2 reads SYDVKM. The CDR3 runs to 12 residues. The V gene lost 1 base and the J gene lost 8 bases, with 8 bases spanning the gap.

CDR3 bases: TGTGCCAGCAGCCAGTGGACAGGCGCCGGGACGTACTTC. Amino acid sequence: CASSQWTGAGTYF. The rearrangement links TRBV4-2 to TRBJ2-7; 7 nucleotides align to TRBD1. The CDR3 has 13 amino acids. CDR1 and CDR2 from the germline V gene are LGHNA and YNFKEQ. The trim removed 3 bases at V and 12 bases at J, leaving 11 bases unmatched.

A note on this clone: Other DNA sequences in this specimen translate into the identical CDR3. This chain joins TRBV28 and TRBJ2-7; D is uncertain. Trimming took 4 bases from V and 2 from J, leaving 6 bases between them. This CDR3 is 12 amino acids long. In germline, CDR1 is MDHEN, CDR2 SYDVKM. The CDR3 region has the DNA TGTGCCAGCAGTTCGCGCCCCTACGAGCAGTACTTC. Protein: CASSSRPYEQYF.

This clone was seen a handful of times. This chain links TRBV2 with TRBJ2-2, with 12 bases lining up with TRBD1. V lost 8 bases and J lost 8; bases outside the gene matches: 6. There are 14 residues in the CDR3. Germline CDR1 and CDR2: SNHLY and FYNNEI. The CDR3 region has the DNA TGTGCCAGCGGGGGGACAGGGGGCGAAGGGGAGCTGTTTTTT. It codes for CASGGTGGEGELFF.

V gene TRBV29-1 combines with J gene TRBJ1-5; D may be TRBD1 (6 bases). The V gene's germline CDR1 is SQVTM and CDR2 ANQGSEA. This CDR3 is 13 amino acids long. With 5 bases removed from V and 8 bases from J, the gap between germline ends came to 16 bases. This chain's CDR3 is CSVLQGGREPQHF. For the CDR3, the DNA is TGCAGCGTTTTGCAAGGGGGTCGGGAGCCCCAGCATTTT.

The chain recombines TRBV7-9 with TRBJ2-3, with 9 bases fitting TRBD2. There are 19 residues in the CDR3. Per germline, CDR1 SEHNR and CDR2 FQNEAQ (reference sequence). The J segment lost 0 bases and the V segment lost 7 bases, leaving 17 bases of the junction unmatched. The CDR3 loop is CASTNILGLADSSTDTQYF. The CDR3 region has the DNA TGTGCCAGCACCAATATACTGGGACTAGCCGATTCTAGCACAGATACGCAGTATTTT.

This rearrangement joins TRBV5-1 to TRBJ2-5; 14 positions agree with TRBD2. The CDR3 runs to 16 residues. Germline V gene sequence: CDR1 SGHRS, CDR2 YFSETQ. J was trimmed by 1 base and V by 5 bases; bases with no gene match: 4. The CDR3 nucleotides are TGCGCCAGCAGGAGGGGACTAGCGGGAGTCCAAGAGACCCAGTACTTC. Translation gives CASRRGLAGVQETQYF.

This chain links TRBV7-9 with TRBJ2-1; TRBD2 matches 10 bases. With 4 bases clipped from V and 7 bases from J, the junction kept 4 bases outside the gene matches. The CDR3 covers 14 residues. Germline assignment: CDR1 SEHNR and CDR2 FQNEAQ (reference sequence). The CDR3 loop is CASSSSGRGNEQFF. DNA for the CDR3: TGTGCCAGCAGCTCGAGCGGGAGGGGGAATGAGCAGTTCTTC.

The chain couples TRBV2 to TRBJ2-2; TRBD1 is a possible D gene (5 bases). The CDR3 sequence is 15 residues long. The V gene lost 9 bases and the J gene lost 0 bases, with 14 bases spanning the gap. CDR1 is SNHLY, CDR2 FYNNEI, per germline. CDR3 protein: CASRQRTSNTGELFF. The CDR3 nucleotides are TGTGCCAGTCGACAGAGAACTTCGAACACCGGGGAGCTGTTTTTT.

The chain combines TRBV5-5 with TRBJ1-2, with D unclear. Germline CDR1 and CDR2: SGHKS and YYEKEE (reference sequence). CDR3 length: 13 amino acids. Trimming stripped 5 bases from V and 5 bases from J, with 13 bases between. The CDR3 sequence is CASSSDTRYGYTF. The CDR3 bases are TGTGCCAGCAGTTCCGACACGCGTTATGGCTACACCTTC.